This TCR beta chain appears in the sequencing data of a study of technical replicates of blood from several donors. Measured with immunoSEQ multiplex PCR; TCRdb has only the in-frame clones, and not every one. The repertoire holds more than 65,000 clones, with about 92% as singletons. The sample was T cells isolated from PBMCs. This receptor was obtained from a human donor in good health.

CDR3 nucleotide sequence: TGCGCCAGCAGCCGGGACGGGAGGACCTCCTACAATGAGCAGTTCTTC. Translated, it gives CASSRDGRTSYNEQFF. The V call is TRBV4-3, the J call TRBJ2-1, with 7 bases lining up with TRBD2. The CDR3 is made up of 16 amino acids. Germline CDR1 and CDR2: LGHNA and YSLEER. The V and J ends lost 4 bases and 0 bases, in that order; junction bases with no gene match: 6.